These T cell receptor beta chains were read from a single sample in a study of graft-versus-host responses after intestinal transplantation. Clones were read by immunoSEQ multiplex PCR, and TCRdb kept only the in-frame ones, dropping some. The sample lists tens of thousands of clones, about 90% occurring once. Specimen: PBMCs, collected roughly 120 days after intestinal transplantation. The receptors here all came from a human patient who received an intestinal transplant, so some T cells may come from the graft donor. The CDR3 runs from the conserved cysteine through the conserved F or W.

v_call	cdr3_aa
TRBV5-6	CASSLAPQGEVTDTQYF
TRBV5-1	CASSPLDREDQETQYF
TRBV27	CASRPGGHPANTGELFF
TRBV10-3	CAISAGQRNGYTF
TRBV9	CASSVVHTGELFF
TRBV10-3	CAISESRDTTYEQYF
TRBV6-5	CASSYRTGDQPQHF
TRBV7-6	CASRPWTSGRDNEQFF
TRBV5-4	CASSLGQSYEQYF
TRBV6-5	CASSRTGTYNEQFF
TRBV7-9	CASSTGSDQPQHF
TRBV27	CASSSYRGSYEQYF
TRBV25-1	CASSDPRLALNEQFF
TRBV27	CASSLGLVRYNEQFF
TRBV30	CAWGDRGENQPQHF
TRBV5-2	CASSQAGGGSPLHF
TRBV4-1	CASSQSPGTGGLGAFF
TRBV28	CASSRARNTEAFF
TRBV28	CASSSVESEDTQYF
TRBV7-2	CASSRLGQGEGEAFF
TRBV28	CASSFYQQGNGNTIYF
TRBV6-1	CASSSGNYEQYF
TRBV19	CASKLAGGWYNEQFF
TRBV7-9	CASRSAGIRLDEQYF
TRBV15	CATSRDLVRTSGYTF
TRBV18	CASSPDSGNTIYF
TRBV15	CATSRVGGGMDTQYF
TRBV7-7	CASSLGGFQETQYF
TRBV5-6	CASTTASNYGYTF
TRBV6-1	CASTGRGGSYNEQFF
TRBV5-6	CASSLESYEQYF
TRBV28	CACRTGGSGANVLTF
TRBV4-1	CASSTGARGHNSPLHF
TRBV11-1	CASSLTNNEQFF
TRBV5-4	CASSLRPSNYGYTF
TRBV5-4	CASSTGQGQETQYF